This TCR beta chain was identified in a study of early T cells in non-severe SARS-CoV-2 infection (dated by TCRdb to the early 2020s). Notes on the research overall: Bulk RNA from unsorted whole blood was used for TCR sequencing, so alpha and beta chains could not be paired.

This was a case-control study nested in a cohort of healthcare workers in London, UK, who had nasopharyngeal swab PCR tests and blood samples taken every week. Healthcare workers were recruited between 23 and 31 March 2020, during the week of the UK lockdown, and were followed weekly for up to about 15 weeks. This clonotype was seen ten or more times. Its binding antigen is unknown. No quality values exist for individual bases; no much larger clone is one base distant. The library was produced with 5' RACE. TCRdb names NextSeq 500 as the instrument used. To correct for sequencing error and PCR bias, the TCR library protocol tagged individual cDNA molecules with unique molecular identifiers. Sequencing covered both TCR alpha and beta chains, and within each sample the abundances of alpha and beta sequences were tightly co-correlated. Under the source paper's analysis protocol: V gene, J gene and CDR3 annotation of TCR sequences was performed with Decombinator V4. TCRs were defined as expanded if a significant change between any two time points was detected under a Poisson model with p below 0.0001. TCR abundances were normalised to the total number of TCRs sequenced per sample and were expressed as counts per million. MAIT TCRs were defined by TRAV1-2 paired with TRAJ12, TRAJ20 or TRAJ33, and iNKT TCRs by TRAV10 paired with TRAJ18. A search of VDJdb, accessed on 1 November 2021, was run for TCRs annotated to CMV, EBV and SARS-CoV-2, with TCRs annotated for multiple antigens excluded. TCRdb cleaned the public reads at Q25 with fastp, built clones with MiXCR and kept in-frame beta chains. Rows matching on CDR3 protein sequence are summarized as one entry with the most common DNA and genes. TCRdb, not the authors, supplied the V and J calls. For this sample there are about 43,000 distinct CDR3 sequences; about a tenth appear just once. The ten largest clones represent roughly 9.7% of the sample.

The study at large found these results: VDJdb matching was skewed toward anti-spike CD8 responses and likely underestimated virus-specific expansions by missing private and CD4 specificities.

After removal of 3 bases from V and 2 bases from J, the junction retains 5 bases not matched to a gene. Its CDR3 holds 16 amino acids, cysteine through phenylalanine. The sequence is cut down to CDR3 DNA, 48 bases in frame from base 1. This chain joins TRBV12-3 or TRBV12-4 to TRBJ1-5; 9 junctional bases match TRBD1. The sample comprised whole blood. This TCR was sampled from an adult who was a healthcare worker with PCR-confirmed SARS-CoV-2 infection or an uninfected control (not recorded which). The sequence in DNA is TGTGCCAGCAGTTTGGGACAGGGAGTCGGCAATCAGCCCCAGCATTTT. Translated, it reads CASSLGQGVGNQPQHF.